These 3 T cell receptor beta chains originate from one sample sequenced in a study of control samples from healthy donors and cancer patients. The protocol was immunoSEQ multiplex PCR, while the TCRdb copy is restricted to in-frame clones and leaves out a portion. The sample lists tens of thousands of clones; around 91% were seen once. Sequencing was carried out using PBMCs. These receptors were collected from a man over 45 with lung cancer.

J is TRBJ2-3 and V is TRBV30; either TRBD1 or TRBD2 may supply D (5 bases each). V was cut by 2 bases and J by 6 bases, with 18 bases left in between. Germline CDR1 GTSNPN, CDR2 SVGIG (reference sequence). CDR3 length: 15 residues. The CDR3 DNA reads as TGTGCCTGGAGTTACCGGGACCGCCGCCGTGATACGCAGTATTTT. Residues: CAWSYRDRRRDTQYF. Full variable domain (remainder filled in from reference TRBV30 and TRBJ2-3): SQTIHQWPATLVQPVGSPLSLECTVEGTSNPNLYWYRQAAGRGLQLLFYSVGIGQISSEVPQNLSASRPQDRQFILSSKKLLLSDSGFYLCAWSYRDRRRDTQYFGPGTRLTVL.

The chain is built from TRBV11-3 and TRBJ2-3, with D maybe TRBD1 (6 bases). The germline V and J ends were trimmed by 2 bases and 5 bases, with 8 bases remaining between them. Germline loops: CDR1 SGHNT, CDR2 YENEEA. This CDR3 has 13 amino acids. CDR3 protein: CASSLSGVDTQYF. The CDR3 coding sequence is TGTGCCAGCAGCTTATCAGGGGTAGATACGCAGTATTTT. Drawing the rest from reference TRBV11-3 and TRBJ2-3, the complete variable domain is EAGVVQSPRYKIIEKKQPVAFWCNPISGHNTLYWYLQNLGQGPELLIRYENEEAVDDSQLPKDRFSAERLKGVDSTLKIQPAELGDSAVYLCASSLSGVDTQYFGPGTRLTVL.

The chain couples TRBV12-3 or TRBV12-4 to TRBJ1-1, with D uncertain. V was trimmed by 8 bases and J by 7 bases, leaving 14 bases between them. The CDR3 is 12 amino acids. CDR3 in amino acids: CASRVSESEAFF. In DNA form, the CDR3 reads TGTGCCAGCCGTGTGTCGGAGAGTGAAGCTTTCTTT.